Given below is one T cell receptor beta chain in context. Trimming cost V 4 bases and J 6 bases, with 18 bases left between them. CDR3 length equals 15 residues. The germline V gene encodes CDR1 KGHSH and CDR2 LQKENI. This sample is part of a study of blood T cell repertoires in COVID-19. Whole-study context: Collection of acute and convalescent COVID-19 samples took place in the United States, Italy and Spain. T cells, B-cell-depleted T cells, or PBMCs supplied cDNA or gDNA.

The authors' processing: Reference gene primer amplification in the assay estimated nucleated cell counts. Libraries were prepared by immunoSEQ multiplex PCR; TCRdb keeps only in-frame clonotypes and omits some of them. Clonal size and the V and J genes are those of that table, whereas D and trimming came from the DNA. The data hold 250,000 or so clones, with roughly 90% observed a single time. The TCR comes from a man in his sixties with acute or convalescent COVID-19. The J gene is TRBJ1-2, the V gene TRBV18, with a tentative D call TRBD1 (6 bases). Input material: peripheral blood. CDR3 nucleotide sequence: TGTGCCAGCTCACAACCGACGAGGACAGACGATGGCTACACCTTC. Translation gives CASSQPTRTDDGYTF.